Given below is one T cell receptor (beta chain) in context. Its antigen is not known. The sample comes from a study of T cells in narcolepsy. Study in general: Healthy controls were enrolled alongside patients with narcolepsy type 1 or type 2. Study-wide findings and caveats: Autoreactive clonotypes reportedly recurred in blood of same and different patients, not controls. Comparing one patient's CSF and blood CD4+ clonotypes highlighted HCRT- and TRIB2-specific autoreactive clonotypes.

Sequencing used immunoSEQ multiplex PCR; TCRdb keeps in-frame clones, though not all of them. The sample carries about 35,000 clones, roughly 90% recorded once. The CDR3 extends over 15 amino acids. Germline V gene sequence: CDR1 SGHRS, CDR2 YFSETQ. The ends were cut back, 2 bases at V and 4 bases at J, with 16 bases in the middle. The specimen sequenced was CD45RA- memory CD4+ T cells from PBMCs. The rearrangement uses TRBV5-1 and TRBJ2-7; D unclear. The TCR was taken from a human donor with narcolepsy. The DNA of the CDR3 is TGCGCCAGCAGCTTCCCTGACTCCCAACCATACGAGCAGTACTTC. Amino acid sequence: CASSFPDSQPYEQYF.